This is a list of T cell receptor beta chains from one sample in a study of CD8 T cells in Susac syndrome. TCRdb ran MiXCR on the immunoSEQ multiplex PCR reads and lists one entry per CDR3 protein. The sample lists some 150,000 distinct CDR3 sequences; around 96% were seen once. Sequenced input: CD8+ T cells from PBMCs. These receptors originate from a human donor with multiple sclerosis. CDR3s include the opening cysteine and the closing phenylalanine or tryptophan. The D gene is left open where the match is weak. Expanded clones get a size class; other rows say once, few or many, or leave the size out.

CASSLQPGQAYGYTF TGCGCCAGCAGTCTTCAGCCGGGACAGGCCTATGGCTACACCTTC . TRBV23-1 TRBD1 TRBJ1-2 15
CASSLGGRSTDTQYF TGTGCCAGCAGCTTAGGGGGACGAAGCACAGATACGCAGTATTTT . TRBV7-2 . TRBJ2-3 15
CASSYPDTEAFF TGTGCCAGCAGTTACCCGGACACTGAAGCTTTCTTT . TRBV6-2/TRBV6-3 . TRBJ1-1 12
CASTILAGGLNEQFF TGTGCCAGCACAATACTAGCGGGGGGGCTTAATGAGCAGTTCTTC . TRBV12-3/TRBV12-4 TRBD2 TRBJ2-1 15
CSGAGPSTDTQYF TGCAGTGGGGCAGGGCCTAGCACAGATACGCAGTATTTT . TRBV20-1 . TRBJ2-3 13
CASKGNEQYF TGTGCCAGCAAGGGTAACGAGCAGTACTTC . TRBV25-1 . TRBJ2-7 10
CASSTYTEAFF TGTGCCAGCAGCACCTACACTGAAGCTTTCTTT few TRBV13 . TRBJ1-1 11
CASSPGLANEQFF TGTGCCAGCAGCCCAGGACTAGCCAATGAGCAGTTCTTC . TRBV5-6 TRBD2 TRBJ2-1 13
CASSSTPWNQPQHF TGTGCCAGCAGTTCGACGCCTTGGAATCAGCCCCAGCATTTT . TRBV27 . TRBJ1-5 14
CASSLAPGGAEDTQYF TGTGCCAGCAGTTTGGCCCCGGGGGGCGCGGAGGATACGCAGTATTTT . TRBV28 . TRBJ2-3 16
CASSLSKIQETQYF TGTGCCAGCAGCTTATCAAAGATCCAAGAGACCCAGTACTTC once TRBV7-9 . TRBJ2-5 14
CASTAGDAGGMETQYF TGTGCCAGCACCGCGGGTGACGCGGGGGGGATGGAGACCCAGTACTTC . TRBV28 TRBD2 TRBJ2-5 16
CASSQETSATYEQYF TGTGCCAGCAGCCAAGAGACTAGCGCAACCTACGAGCAGTACTTC . TRBV4-2 TRBD2 TRBJ2-7 15
CARPPGQGIGDSYNEQFF TGTGCCAGACCTCCGGGACAGGGGATCGGTGATTCCTACAATGAGCAGTTCTTC . TRBV19 TRBD1 TRBJ2-1 18
CATSDRGELDTQYF TGTGCCACCAGTGATCGCGGGGAATTGGATACGCAGTATTTT . TRBV24-1 . TRBJ2-3 14
CSVDLGRSYTDTQYF TGCAGCGTTGATCTAGGACGGAGTTACACAGATACGCAGTATTTT . TRBV29-1 . TRBJ2-3 15
CASSASGRIRNGYTF TGTGCCAGCAGTGCTTCGGGGAGGATCCGGAATGGCTACACCTTC . TRBV2 . TRBJ1-2 15
CSAREPGTSTYNSPLHF TGCAGTGCTAGAGAGCCCGGGACGAGTACCTATAATTCACCCCTCCACTTT . TRBV20-1 . TRBJ1-6 17
CASSLRAFTEAFF TGTGCCAGCAGCCTCCGGGCCTTCACTGAAGCTTTCTTT . TRBV27 . TRBJ1-1 13
CASGLTSGRYNEQFF TGTGCTAGTGGTTTGACCTCGGGACGGTACAATGAGCAGTTCTTC . TRBV12-5 . TRBJ2-1 15
CASSLDWRQGETDTQYF TGCGCCAGCAGCTTGGACTGGAGACAGGGGGAAACAGATACGCAGTATTTT . TRBV5-1 TRBD1 TRBJ2-3 17
CASSVSGDRRPYGYTF TGTGCCAGCAGCGTATCAGGGGACAGGAGGCCCTATGGCTACACCTTC . TRBV9 TRBD1 TRBJ1-2 16
CASSLAQRSTDTQYF TGTGCCAGCAGCTTAGCGCAACGCAGCACAGATACGCAGTATTTT . TRBV7-9 . TRBJ2-3 15
CSVSDRVTSYEQHF TGCAGCGTATCGGACAGGGTTACCTCCTACGAGCAGCACTTC . TRBV29-1 TRBD1 TRBJ2-7 14
CASSLNWVEGANVLTF TGTGCCAGCAGCCTAAATTGGGTAGAGGGGGCCAACGTCCTGACTTTC . TRBV9 . TRBJ2-6 16
CASSLRNNEQFF TGTGCCAGCAGCTTGAGGAACAATGAGCAGTTCTTC once TRBV5-8 . TRBJ2-1 12
CASSPFLSYEQYF TGTGCCAGCAGTCCCTTTTTATCATACGAGCAGTACTTC . TRBV27 . TRBJ2-7 13
CASSLALRQGTGEQYF TGTGCCAGCAGCTTAGCCTTAAGACAGGGTACAGGCGAGCAGTACTTC . TRBV7-9 TRBD1 TRBJ2-7 16